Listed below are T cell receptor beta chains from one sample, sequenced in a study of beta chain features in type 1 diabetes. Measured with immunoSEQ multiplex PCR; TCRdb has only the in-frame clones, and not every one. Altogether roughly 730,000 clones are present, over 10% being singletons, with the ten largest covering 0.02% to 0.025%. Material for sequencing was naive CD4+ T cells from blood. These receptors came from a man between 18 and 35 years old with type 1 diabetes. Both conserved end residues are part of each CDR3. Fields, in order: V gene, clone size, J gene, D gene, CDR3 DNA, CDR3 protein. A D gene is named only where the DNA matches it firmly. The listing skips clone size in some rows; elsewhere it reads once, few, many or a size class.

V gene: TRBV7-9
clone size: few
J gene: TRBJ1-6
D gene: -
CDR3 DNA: TGTGCCAGCAGCTTAGGGGGTCCTGGGAATTCACCCCTCCACTTT
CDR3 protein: CASSLGGPGNSPLHF

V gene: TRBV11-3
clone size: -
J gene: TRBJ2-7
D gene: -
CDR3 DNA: TGTGCCAGCAGGGGTGTGGGGACACCCTACTACGAGCAGTACTTC
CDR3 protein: CASRGVGTPYYEQYF

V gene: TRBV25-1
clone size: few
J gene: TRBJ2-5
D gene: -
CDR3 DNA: TGTGCCAGCAGGGATGAAGGGGAAGAGACCCAGTACTTC
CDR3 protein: CASRDEGEETQYF

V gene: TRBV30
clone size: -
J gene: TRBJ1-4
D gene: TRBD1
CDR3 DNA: TGTGCCTGGAGTGTAATGAATACAGGGGGAATTGAAAAACTGTTTTTT
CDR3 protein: CAWSVMNTGGIEKLFF

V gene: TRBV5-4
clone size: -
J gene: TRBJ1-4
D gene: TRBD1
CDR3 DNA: TGTGCCAGCAGCTTGGGAAGGACAGGGGTTTTTGGGAGTGAAAAACTGTTTTTT
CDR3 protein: CASSLGRTGVFGSEKLFF

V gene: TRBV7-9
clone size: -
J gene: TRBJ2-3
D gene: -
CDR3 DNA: TGTGCCAGCAGCTTTGTGGCAGATACGCAGTATTTT
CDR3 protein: CASSFVADTQYF

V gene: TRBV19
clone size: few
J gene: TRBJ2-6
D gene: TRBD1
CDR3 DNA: TGTGCCAGTAGTCCCGACAGGGCTGGGGCCAACGTCCTGACTTTC
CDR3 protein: CASSPDRAGANVLTF

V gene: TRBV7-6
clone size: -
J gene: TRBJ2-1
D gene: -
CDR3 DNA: TGTGCCAGCAGCTTAGGAAACCCCGTGCTCTACAATGAGCAGTTCTTC
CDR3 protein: CASSLGNPVLYNEQFF

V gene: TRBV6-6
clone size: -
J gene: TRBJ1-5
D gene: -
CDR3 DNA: TGTGCCAGCAGTTACTCAGGGATTGGTCAGCCCCAGCATTTT
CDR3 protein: CASSYSGIGQPQHF

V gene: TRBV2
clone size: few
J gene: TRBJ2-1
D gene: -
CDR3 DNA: TGTGCCAGCAGTGGCTACGGGACAAAGTCCTCCTACAATGAGCAGTTCTTC
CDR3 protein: CASSGYGTKSSYNEQFF

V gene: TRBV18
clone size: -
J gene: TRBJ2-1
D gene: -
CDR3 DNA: TGTGCCAGCTCACCACAGGAGTTTAATGAGCAGTTCTTC
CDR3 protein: CASSPQEFNEQFF

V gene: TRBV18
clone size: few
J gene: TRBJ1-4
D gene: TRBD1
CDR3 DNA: TGTGCCAGCTCACCACCGGGGGACAGGGGGCGCAATGAAAAACTGTTTTTT
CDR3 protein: CASSPPGDRGRNEKLFF

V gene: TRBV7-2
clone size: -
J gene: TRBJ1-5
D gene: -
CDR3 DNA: TGTGCCAGCAGCTTAGTAGGACCCAATCAGCCCCAGCATTTT
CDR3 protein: CASSLVGPNQPQHF

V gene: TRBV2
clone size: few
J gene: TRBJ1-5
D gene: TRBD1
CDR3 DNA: TGTGCCAGCAGCCTACGACAGGGGTTTGAGCAGCCCCAGCATTTT
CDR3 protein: CASSLRQGFEQPQHF

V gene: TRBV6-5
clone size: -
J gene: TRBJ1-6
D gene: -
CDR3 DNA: TGTGCCAGCAGAGGGGGACCAAATAATTCACCCCTCCACTTT
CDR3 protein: CASRGGPNNSPLHF

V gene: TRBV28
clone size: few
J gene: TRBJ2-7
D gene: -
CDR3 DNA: TGTGCCAGCAGTTCCTACCGATCGGGTTCCTACGAGCAGTACTTC
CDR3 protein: CASSSYRSGSYEQYF

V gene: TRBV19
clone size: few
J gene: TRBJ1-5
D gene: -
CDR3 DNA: TGTGCCAGTAGTATAGATGGGGGAAGGAATCAGCCCCAGCATTTT
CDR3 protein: CASSIDGGRNQPQHF

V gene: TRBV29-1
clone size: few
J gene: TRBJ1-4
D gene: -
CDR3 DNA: TGCAGCGTACAAACTCCGTTTGAAAAACTGTTTTTT
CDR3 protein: CSVQTPFEKLFF

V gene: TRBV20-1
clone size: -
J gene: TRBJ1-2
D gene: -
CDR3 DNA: TGCAGTCCAGCACAGGGCTATGGCTACACCTTC
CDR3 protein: CSPAQGYGYTF

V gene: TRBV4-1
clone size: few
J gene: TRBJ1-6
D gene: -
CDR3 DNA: TGCGCCAGCAGCCAAGAGCCCGGGACTGGGTCACCCCTCCACTTT
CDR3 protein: CASSQEPGTGSPLHF

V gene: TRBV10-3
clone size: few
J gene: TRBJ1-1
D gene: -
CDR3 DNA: TGTGCCATCAGTGAGCGTGGAACCTCGGGGAACACTGAAGCTTTCTTT
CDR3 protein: CAISERGTSGNTEAFF

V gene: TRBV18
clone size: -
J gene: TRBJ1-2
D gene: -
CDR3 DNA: TGTGCCAGCTCACTGGGTCAGCTTATCGGCGGACGTGGCTACACCTTC
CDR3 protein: CASSLGQLIGGRGYTF

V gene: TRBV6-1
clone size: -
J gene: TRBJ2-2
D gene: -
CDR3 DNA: TGTGCCCCCCCGGGGGAGAACACCGGGGAGCTGTTTTTT
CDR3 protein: CAPPGENTGELFF

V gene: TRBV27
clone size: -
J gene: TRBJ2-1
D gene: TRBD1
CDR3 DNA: TGTGCCAGCAGTTTCGGGACAGGGAACACGAAGGTCTATGAGCAGTTCTTC
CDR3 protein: CASSFGTGNTKVYEQFF

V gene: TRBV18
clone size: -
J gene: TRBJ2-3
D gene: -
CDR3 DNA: TGTGCCAGCTCAGCGACAGGACAATCATATAGCACAGATACGCAGTATTTT
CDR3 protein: CASSATGQSYSTDTQYF

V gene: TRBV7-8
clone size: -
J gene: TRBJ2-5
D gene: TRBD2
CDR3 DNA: TGTGCCAGCAGCCTCGGGGGGGCCCAGTACTTC
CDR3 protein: CASSLGGAQYF

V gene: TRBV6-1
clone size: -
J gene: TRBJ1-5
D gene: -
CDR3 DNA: TGTGCCAGCAGTGGCCAGGGGCCTGTAAATCAGCCCCAGCATTTT
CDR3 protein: CASSGQGPVNQPQHF

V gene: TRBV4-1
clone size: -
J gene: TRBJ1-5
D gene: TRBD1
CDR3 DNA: TGCGCCAGCAGCCACAGTACAGGGGGTTGGGGGAATCAGCCCCAGCATTTT
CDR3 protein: CASSHSTGGWGNQPQHF

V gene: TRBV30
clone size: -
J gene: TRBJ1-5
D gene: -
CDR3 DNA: TGTGCCTGGAGCAAGGGGGGAGGGAGAGCCCAGCATTTT
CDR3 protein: CAWSKGGGRAQHF

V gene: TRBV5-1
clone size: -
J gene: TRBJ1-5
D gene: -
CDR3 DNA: TGCGCCAGCAGCTGGGACACTGAGGGGCCCCAGCATTTT
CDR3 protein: CASSWDTEGPQHF

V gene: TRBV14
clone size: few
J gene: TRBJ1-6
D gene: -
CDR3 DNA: TGTGCCAGCAGCCAGTCTCTATCTGGTTCACCCCTCCACTTT
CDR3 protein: CASSQSLSGSPLHF

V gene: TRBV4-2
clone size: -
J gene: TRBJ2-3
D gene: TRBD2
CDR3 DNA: TGTGCCAGCAGCCAATTCGCTAGCGGGGGCCCCCCGGATACGCAGTATTTT
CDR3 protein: CASSQFASGGPPDTQYF

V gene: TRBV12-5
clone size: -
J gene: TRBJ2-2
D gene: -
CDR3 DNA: TGTGCTAGTTGTGTGGTAGCCGGGGAGCTGTTTTTT
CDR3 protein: CASCVVAGELFF

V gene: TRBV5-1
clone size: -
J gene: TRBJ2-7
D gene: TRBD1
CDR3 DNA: TGCGCCAGCAGCACTGAACAGGGGGAGAGGCAGTACTTC
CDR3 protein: CASSTEQGERQYF

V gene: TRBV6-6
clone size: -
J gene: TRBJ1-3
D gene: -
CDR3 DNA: TGTGCCAGCAGTTCGGATGCCAGAAACACCATATATTTT
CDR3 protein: CASSSDARNTIYF

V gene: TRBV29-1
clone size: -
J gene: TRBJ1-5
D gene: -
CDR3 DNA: TGCAGCGCGAGGCTGACCAATCAGCCCCAGCATTTT
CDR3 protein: CSARLTNQPQHF

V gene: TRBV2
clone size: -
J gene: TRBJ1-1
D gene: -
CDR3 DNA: TGTGCCAGCAGTAAAGGGTCTAACACTGAAGCTTTCTTT
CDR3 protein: CASSKGSNTEAFF

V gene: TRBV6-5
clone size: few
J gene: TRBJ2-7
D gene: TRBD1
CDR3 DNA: TGTGCCAGCAGTTACTCCGACAGGGGCGGGGTCGAGCAGTACTTC
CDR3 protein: CASSYSDRGGVEQYF

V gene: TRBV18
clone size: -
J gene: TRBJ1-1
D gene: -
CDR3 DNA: TGTGCCAGCTCACCTCTTGACGTGGGAGTGAACACTGAAGCTTTCTTT
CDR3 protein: CASSPLDVGVNTEAFF

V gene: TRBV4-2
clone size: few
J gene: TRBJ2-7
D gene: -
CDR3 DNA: TGTGCCAGCAGCCAAGCCGGGATCTTTACTGGGGAGCAGTACTTC
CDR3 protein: CASSQAGIFTGEQYF